The 8 T cell receptor beta chains presented below share a single source sample, sequenced in a study of CD8+ T cells in alopecia areata. Treatment reported: oral pan-JAK inhibitor, 5-10 mg twice daily. RNA extraction was followed by reverse transcription into cDNA, which acted as the sequencing template. The method was immunoSEQ multiplex PCR; TCRdb's version includes in-frame clones alone and lacks a portion of them. The sample lists fewer than 250,000 clones; 64% were seen once. Sequences were derived from CD4+ T cells sorted from blood, sampled at week 4, from a patient treated with tofacitinib. The receptors were sampled from a human donor with alopecia areata.

The CDR3, as DNA: TGTGCCAGCAGTTACTCCCACGGGAGGGAGCAGTACTTC. This translates into CASSYSHGREQYF. The chain couples TRBV6-5 to TRBJ2-7; TRBD2 matches at 7 bases. From germline, CDR1 is MNHEY and CDR2 SVGAGI. This CDR3 is built from 13 residues. V trimming: 0 bases; J trimming: 7 bases; junction bases outside the gene matches: 3.

The chain joins TRBV5-1 to TRBJ1-1, with D unclear. The ends were cut back, 4 bases at V and 3 bases at J, with 13 bases in the middle. The CDR3 loop spans 14 amino acids. From germline, CDR1 is SGHRS and CDR2 YFSETQ. The CDR3 DNA sequence: TGCGCCAGCAGCCCGCGTAGACCGGACACTGAAGCTTTCTTT. It translates to CASSPRRPDTEAFF.

This clone was seen once. V and J are TRBV29-1 and TRBJ2-5; TRBD2 agrees at 7 bases. V gave up 4 bases and J gave up 3 bases; unmatched junction bases: 2. CDR3 length equals 12 residues. Looked up from germline, CDR1 is SQVTM and CDR2 is ANQGSEA. The CDR3 region has the DNA TGCAGCGTTGCGACTAGCAAAGAGACCCAGTACTTC. As protein: CSVATSKETQYF.

The count of this clone is one. This chain connects TRBV5-6 to TRBJ2-7; TRBD2 is a possible D gene (6 bases). The CDR3 is 13 amino acids. V was cut by 4 bases and J by 3 bases, with 11 bases left in between. From germline, CDR1 is SGHDT and CDR2 YYEEEE. CDR3 bases: TGTGCCAGCAGCCCGTGGGGGGACTACGAGCAGTACTTC. Its protein product is CASSPWGDYEQYF.

The chain links TRBV28 to TRBJ1-2, with D uncertain. CDR1 is MDHEN, CDR2 SYDVKM, per germline. The CDR3 loop spans 12 amino acids. Trimming took off 5 bases at V and 5 bases at J, with 9 bases between the two ends. DNA for the CDR3: TGTGCCAGCAGTCCCACTTTGTATGGCTACACCTTC. Protein sequence: CASSPTLYGYTF.

The gene calls are TRBV13 and TRBJ2-2; no firm D call. This CDR3 comprises 12 residues. Between the trimmed V and J ends, which lost 1 base and 7 bases, there was a span of 4 bases. The germline V gene has CDR1 PRHDT and CDR2 FYEKMQ (reference sequence). CDR3 in amino acids: CASSLVNGELFF. The CDR3 DNA reads as TGTGCCAGCAGCTTAGTTAACGGGGAGCTGTTTTTT. The whole variable domain, remainder taken from reference TRBV13 and TRBJ2-2, is AAGVIQSPRHLIKEKRETATLKCYPIPRHDTVYWYQQGPGQDPQFLISFYEKMQSDKGSIPDRFSAQQFSDYHSELNMSSLELGDSALYFCASSLVNGELFFGEGSRLTVL.

This clone appeared a few times. The chain joins TRBV2 to TRBJ2-3; 7 bases agree with TRBD1. Germline V gene lookup returns CDR1 SNHLY and CDR2 FYNNEI. J gave up 3 bases and V 5 bases, and 2 bases lay outside the gene matches. The CDR3 extends over 13 amino acids. CDR3 in amino acids: CASSWDRTDTQYF. The DNA for the CDR3 is TGTGCCAGCAGTTGGGACAGAACAGATACGCAGTATTTT.

V and J are TRBV5-4 and TRBJ2-5; D might be TRBD1 or TRBD2, each matching 6 bases. The CDR3 loop spans 13 amino acids. V lost 2 bases to trimming and J lost 4 bases, with 9 bases between them. CDR1 and CDR2 from the germline V gene are SGHNT and YYREEE (reference sequence). CDR3 in amino acids: CASSFGGGETQYF. CDR3 coding DNA: TGTGCCAGCAGCTTCGGGGGCGGAGAGACCCAGTACTTC.